This entry describes one T cell receptor beta chain. This CDR3 region has 15 residues. CDR1 and CDR2 (germline): MNHEY, SVGAGI. Trimming took off 1 base at V and 0 bases at J, with 8 bases between the two ends. The sample is drawn from a study of cytomegalovirus exposure and HLA in healthy donors. Produced via immunoSEQ multiplex PCR; TCRdb's table is partial and in-frame only. This sample has roughly 200,000 clones, with about 81% found just once. The donors were members of the validation cohort, which comprised about 120 subjects and was separate from the first cohort of about 700 subjects. The receptor was isolated from a woman aged 25 to 39 in good health and CMV-seronegative. The genes are TRBV6-5 and TRBJ2-3; unclear D gene. The material sequenced was PBMCs. CDR3 in amino acids: CASSYYAKSTDTQYF. The CDR3 DNA reads as TGTGCCAGCAGTTACTATGCGAAAAGCACAGATACGCAGTATTTT.